This T cell receptor beta chain was captured in a study of cytomegalovirus exposure and HLA in healthy donors. Broader study findings: HLA alleles showed associations with approximately 15,000 TCR beta sequences in a later analysis, at a 0.05 false discovery rate.

The CDR3 sequence is 15 residues long. J lost 12 bases, V lost 2 bases, and 5 bases had no gene match. Germline CDR1 reads LGHNA; CDR2 reads YSLEER. PCR amplification relied on 60 Vbeta primers (plus 13 Jbeta primers). TCRdb's copy holds only in-frame clones and misses some; the assay was immunoSEQ multiplex PCR. The repertoire consists of approximately 200,000 clones, with roughly four fifths occurring once and the leading ten covering 6% to 8%. As concerns this clone: Its antigen is as yet unknown.

Sequencing was performed on PBMCs. The chain combines TRBV4-3 with TRBJ2-1, with 15 bases that match TRBD2. This receptor was obtained from a woman aged 50 to 65 in good health and CMV-seropositive. The CDR3 nucleotides are TGCGCCAGCAGCCAAACGGGACTAGCGGGGGGAGGGCAGTTCTTC. This sequence encodes CASSQTGLAGGGQFF.